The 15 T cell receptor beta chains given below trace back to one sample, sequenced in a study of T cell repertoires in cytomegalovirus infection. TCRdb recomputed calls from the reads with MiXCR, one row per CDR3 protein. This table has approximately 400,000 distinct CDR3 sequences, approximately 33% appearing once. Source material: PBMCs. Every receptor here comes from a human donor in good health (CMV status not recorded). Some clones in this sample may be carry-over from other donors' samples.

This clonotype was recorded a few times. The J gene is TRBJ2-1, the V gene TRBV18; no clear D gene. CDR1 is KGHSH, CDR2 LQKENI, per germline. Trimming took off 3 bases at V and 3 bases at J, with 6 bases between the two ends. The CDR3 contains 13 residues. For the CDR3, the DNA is TGTGCCAGCTCACCCACCCGCTACAATGAGCAGTTCTTC. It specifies CASSPTRYNEQFF.

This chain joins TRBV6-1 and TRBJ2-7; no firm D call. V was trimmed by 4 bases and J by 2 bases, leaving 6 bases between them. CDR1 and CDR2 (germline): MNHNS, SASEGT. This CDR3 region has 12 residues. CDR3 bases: TGTGCCAGCAGTGCTTACACCTACGAGCAGTACTTC. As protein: CASSAYTYEQYF.

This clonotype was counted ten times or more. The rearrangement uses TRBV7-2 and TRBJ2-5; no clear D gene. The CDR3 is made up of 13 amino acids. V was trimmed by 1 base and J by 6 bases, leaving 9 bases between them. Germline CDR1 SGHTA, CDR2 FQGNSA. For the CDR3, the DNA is TGTGCCAGCAGCTTAGAAAGGGATCAGACCCAGTACTTC. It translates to CASSLERDQTQYF.

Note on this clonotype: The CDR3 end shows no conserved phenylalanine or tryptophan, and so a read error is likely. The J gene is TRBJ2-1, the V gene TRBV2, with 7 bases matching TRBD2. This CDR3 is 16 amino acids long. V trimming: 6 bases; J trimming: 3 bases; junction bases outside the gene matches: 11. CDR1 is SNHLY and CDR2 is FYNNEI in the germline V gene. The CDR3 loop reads CASSPRLARVYNEQFL. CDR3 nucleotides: TGTGCCAGCAGCCCCCGACTAGCTAGGGTCTACAATGAGCAGTTCTTA.

CDR3 residues: CASSLVADNEQFF. The CDR3 bases are TGCGCCAGCAGCTTGGTAGCTGACAATGAGCAGTTCTTC. The V gene is TRBV5-1, the J gene TRBJ2-1; D not resolved. Trimming shortened V by 0 bases and J by 5 bases, and 6 bases separated the two germline ends. Germline V CDR1 and CDR2: SGHRS, YFSETQ. The CDR3 extends over 13 amino acids. The variable domain in full, with the rest retrieved from reference TRBV5-1 and TRBJ2-1, is KAGVTQTPRYLIKTRGQQVTLSCSPISGHRSVSWYQQTPGQGLQFLFEYFSETQRNKGNFPGRFSGRQFSNSRSEMNVSTLELGDSALYLCASSLVADNEQFFGPGTRLTVL.

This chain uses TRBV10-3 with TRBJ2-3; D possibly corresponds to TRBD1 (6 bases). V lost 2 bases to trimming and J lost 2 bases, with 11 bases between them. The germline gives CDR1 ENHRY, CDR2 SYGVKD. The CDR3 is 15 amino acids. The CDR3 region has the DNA TGTGCCATCAGTGAGGGGCAGGGGTCCACAGATACGCAGTATTTT. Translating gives CAISEGQGSTDTQYF.

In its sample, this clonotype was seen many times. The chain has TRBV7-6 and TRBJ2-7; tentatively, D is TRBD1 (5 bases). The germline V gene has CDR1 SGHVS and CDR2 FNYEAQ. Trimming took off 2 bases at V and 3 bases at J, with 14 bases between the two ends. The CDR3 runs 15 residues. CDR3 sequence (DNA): TGTGCCAGCAGCTTATGGTCAGGGTCCAACTACGAGCAGTACTTC. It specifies CASSLWSGSNYEQYF.

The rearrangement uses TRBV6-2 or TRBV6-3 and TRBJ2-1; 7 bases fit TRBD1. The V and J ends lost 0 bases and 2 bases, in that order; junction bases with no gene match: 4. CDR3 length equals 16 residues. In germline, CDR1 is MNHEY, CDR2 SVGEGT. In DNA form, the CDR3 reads TGTGCCAGCAGTTACTCACAGGGGAAGCCCTACAATGAGCAGTTCTTC. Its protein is CASSYSQGKPYNEQFF.

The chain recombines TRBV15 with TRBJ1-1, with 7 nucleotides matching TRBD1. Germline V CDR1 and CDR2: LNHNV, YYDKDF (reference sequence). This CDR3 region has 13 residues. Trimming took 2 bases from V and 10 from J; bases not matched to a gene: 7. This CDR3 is CATSRSRQGIAFF. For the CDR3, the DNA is TGTGCCACCAGCAGATCCAGACAGGGAATAGCTTTCTTT. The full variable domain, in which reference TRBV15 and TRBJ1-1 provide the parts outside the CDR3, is DAMVIQNPRYQVTQFGKPVTLSCSQTLNHNVMYWYQQKSSQAPKLLFHYYDKDFNNEADTPDNFQSRRPNTSFCFLDIRSPGLGDTAMYLCATSRSRQGIAFFGQGTRLTVV.

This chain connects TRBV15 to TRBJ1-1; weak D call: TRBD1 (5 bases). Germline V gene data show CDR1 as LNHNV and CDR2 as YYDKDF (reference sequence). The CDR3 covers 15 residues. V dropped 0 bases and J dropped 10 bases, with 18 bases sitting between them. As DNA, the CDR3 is TGTGCCACCAGCAGAGATATCCGGGACTATAGAGGAGCTTTCTTT. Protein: CATSRDIRDYRGAFF.

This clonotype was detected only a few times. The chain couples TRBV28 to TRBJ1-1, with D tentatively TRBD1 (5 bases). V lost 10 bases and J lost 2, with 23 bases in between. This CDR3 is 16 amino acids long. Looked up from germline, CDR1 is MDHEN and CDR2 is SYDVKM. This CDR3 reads CATVSPLQGENTEAFF. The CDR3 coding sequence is TGTGCCACCGTAAGTCCCCTCCAGGGAGAAAACACTGAAGCTTTCTTT.

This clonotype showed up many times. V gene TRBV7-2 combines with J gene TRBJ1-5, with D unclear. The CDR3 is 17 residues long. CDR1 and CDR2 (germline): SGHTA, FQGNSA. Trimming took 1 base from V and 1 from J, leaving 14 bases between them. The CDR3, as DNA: TGTGCCAGCAGCTTAGGGAGCGGATCCTTAAGCAATCAGCCCCAGCATTTT. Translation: CASSLGSGSLSNQPQHF.

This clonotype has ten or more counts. CDR3 DNA sequence: TGTGCCATCAGTGAGACGGCTTCGGCCTACAATGAGCAGTTCTTC. Its translation is CAISETASAYNEQFF. V is TRBV10-3 and J is TRBJ2-1; D is undetermined. CDR1 ENHRY and CDR2 SYGVKD come from the germline V gene. Trimming removed 2 bases at V and 2 bases at J, with 10 bases between. The CDR3 sequence is 15 residues long.

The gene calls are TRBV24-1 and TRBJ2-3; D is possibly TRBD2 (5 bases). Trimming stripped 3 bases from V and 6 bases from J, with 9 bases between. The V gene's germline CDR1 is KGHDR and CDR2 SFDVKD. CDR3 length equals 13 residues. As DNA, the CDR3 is TGTGCCACCAGTGATCTCTCGGGGGATACGCAGTATTTT. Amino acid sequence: CATSDLSGDTQYF.

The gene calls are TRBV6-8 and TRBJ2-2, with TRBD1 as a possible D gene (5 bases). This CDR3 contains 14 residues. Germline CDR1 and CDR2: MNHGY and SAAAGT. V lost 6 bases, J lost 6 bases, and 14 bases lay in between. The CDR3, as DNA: TGTGCCAGCAGCGTAGGGTGGGGCCCCGGGGAGCTGTTTTTT. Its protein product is CASSVGWGPGELFF.